This TCR beta chain was sequenced during a study of blood T cell repertoires in COVID-19. Study overall: The cDNA or gDNA used as material had been derived from T cells, B-cell-depleted T cells, or PBMCs.

The length of the CDR3 is 17 residues. The V and J ends lost 2 bases and 4 bases, in that order; junction bases with no gene match: 14. CDR1 is SGHRS, CDR2 YFSETQ, per germline. Seattle participants joined during active infection and were tracked over time. Profiled with immunoSEQ multiplex PCR; TCRdb holds only in-frame clones, not every one. This sample has roughly 69,000 clones, with about 80% found just once. This receptor was taken from a man aged 50-59 years with COVID-19, enrolled during active disease. What was sequenced was peripheral blood. The chain carries TRBV5-1 and TRBJ1-2; TRBD1 aligns across 7 bases. The CDR3 bases are TGCGCCAGCAGCTTAGATCACCGGGACAGAATCTTCTATGGCTACACCTTC. This codes for CASSLDHRDRIFYGYTF.